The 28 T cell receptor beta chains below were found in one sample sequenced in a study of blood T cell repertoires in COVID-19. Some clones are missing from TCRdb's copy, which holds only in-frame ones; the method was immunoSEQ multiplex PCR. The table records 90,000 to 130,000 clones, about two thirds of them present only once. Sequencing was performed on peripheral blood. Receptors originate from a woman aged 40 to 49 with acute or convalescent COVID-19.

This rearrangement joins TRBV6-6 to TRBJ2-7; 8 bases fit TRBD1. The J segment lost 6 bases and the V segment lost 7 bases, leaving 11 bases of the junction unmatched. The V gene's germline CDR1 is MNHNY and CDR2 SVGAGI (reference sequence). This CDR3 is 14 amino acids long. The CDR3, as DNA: TGTGCCAGCAAGTTGTTAGGACAGGGAAGCGAGCAGTACTTC. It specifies CASKLLGQGSEQYF.

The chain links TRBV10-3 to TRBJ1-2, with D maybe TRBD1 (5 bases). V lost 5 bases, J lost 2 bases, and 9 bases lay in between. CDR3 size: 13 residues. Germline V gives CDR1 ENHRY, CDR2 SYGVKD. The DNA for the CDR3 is TGTGCCATCAGTCGGGGGGGGAACTATGGCTACACCTTC. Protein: CAISRGGNYGYTF.

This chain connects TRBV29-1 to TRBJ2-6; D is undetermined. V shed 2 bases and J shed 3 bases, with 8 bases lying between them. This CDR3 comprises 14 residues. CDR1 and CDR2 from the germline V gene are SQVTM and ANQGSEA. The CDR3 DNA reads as TGCAGCGTTGAATATCCCAGTGGGGCCAACGTCCTGACTTTC. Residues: CSVEYPSGANVLTF.

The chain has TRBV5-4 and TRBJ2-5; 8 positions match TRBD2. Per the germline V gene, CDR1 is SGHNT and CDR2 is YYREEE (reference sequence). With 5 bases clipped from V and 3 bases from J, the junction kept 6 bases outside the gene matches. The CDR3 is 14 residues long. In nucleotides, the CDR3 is TGTGCCAGCAGGGACCGAGCGGGGGAAGAGACCCAGTACTTC. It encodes CASRDRAGEETQYF.

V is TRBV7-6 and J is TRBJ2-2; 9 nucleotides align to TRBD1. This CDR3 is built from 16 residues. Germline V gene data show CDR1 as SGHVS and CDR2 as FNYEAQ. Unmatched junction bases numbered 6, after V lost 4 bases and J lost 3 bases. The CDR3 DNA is TGTGCCAGCAGCTCCGGACAGGGGCCGGACACCGGGGAGCTGTTTTTT. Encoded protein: CASSSGQGPDTGELFF.

The CDR3 region is CASSLVNRGQGNEAFF. The CDR3, as DNA: TGCGCCAGCAGCTTGGTCAACAGGGGGCAGGGGAATGAAGCTTTCTTT. The chain employs TRBV5-1 and TRBJ1-1; TRBD1 agrees at 9 bases. Germline trimming cut 0 bases from V and 7 bases from J; bases unmatched to any gene: 10. The CDR3 is 16 amino acids. Looked up from germline, CDR1 is SGHRS and CDR2 is YFSETQ. Full variable domain (outside the CDR3, taken from reference TRBV5-1 and TRBJ1-1): KAGVTQTPRYLIKTRGQQVTLSCSPISGHRSVSWYQQTPGQGLQFLFEYFSETQRNKGNFPGRFSGRQFSNSRSEMNVSTLELGDSALYLCASSLVNRGQGNEAFFGQGTRLTVV.

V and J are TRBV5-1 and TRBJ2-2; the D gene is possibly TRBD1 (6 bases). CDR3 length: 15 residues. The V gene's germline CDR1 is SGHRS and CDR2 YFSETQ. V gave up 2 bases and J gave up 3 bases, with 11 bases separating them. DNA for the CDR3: TGCGCCAGCAGCTTATGGGGGCGCGACACCGGGGAGCTGTTTTTT. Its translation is CASSLWGRDTGELFF.

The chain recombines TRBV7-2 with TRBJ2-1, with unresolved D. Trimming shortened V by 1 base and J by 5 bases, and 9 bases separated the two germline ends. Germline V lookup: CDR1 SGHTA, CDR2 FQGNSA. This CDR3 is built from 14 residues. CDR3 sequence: CASSLVARNNEQFF. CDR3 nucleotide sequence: TGTGCCAGCAGCTTAGTCGCCAGAAACAATGAGCAGTTCTTC.

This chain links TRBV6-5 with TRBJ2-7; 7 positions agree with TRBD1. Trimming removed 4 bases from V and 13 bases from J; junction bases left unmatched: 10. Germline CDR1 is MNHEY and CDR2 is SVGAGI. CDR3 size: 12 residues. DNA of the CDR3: TGTGCCAGCAGTTCGCTCGACAGGGTGGATTACTTC. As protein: CASSSLDRVDYF.

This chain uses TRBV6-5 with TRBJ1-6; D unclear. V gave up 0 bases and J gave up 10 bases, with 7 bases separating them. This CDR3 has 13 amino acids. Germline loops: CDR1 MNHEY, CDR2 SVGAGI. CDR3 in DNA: TGTGCCAGCAGTTACTCGTACGAGTCACCCCTCCACTTT. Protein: CASSYSYESPLHF.

The CDR3 loop is CSVGASMNTEAFF. As DNA, the CDR3 is TGCAGCGTTGGGGCCAGCATGAACACTGAAGCTTTCTTT. The chain combines TRBV29-1 with TRBJ1-1; D remains ambiguous. Looked up from germline, CDR1 is SQVTM and CDR2 is ANQGSEA. The CDR3 extends over 13 amino acids. Trimming removed 4 bases at V and 0 bases at J, with 9 bases between.

The CDR3 DNA is TGTGCCAGCAGACCAGGGGGCGCGGGTGGCTACACCTTC. Protein: CASRPGGAGGYTF. The chain has TRBV28 and TRBJ1-2, with 8 bases fitting TRBD1. Per the germline V gene, CDR1 is MDHEN and CDR2 is SYDVKM. The CDR3 has 13 residues. With 6 bases clipped from V and 7 bases from J, the junction kept 7 bases outside the gene matches.

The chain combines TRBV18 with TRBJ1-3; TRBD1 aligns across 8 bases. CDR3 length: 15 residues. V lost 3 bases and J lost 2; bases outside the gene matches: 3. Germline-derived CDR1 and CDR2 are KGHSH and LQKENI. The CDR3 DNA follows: TGTGCCAGCTCACCGGTGGACAGGGCTGGAAACACCATATATTTT. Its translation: CASSPVDRAGNTIYF.

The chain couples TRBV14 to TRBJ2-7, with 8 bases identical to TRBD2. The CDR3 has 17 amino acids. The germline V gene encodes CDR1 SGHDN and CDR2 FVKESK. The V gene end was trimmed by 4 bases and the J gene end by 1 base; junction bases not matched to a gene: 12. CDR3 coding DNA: TGTGCCAGCAGCCCGGGGGGGGGCTCACGGGTTTCCTACGAGCAGTACTTC. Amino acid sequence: CASSPGGGSRVSYEQYF.

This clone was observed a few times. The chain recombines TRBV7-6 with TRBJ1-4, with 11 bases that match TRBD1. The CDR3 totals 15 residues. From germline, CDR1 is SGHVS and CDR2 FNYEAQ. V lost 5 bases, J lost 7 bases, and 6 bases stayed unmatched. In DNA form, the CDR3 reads TGTGCCAGCAGCAACCCCGGGACAGGGGGTGAAAAACTGTTTTTT. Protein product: CASSNPGTGGEKLFF.

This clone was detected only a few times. For the CDR3, the DNA is TGTGCCAGCAGCGTAGCTGGGACAGGGCATTCACCCCTCCACTTT. Encoded protein: CASSVAGTGHSPLHF. V usage is TRBV9 and J usage is TRBJ1-6; TRBD1 agrees at 9 bases. The CDR3 is 15 amino acids. Germline V lookup: CDR1 SGDLS, CDR2 YYNGEE. J lost 8 bases, V lost 0 bases, and 3 bases had no gene match. The whole variable domain, remainder taken from reference TRBV9 and TRBJ1-6, is DSGVTQTPKHLITATGQRVTLRCSPRSGDLSVYWYQQSLDQGLQFLIQYYNGEERAKGNILERFSAQQFPDLHSELNLSSLELGDSALYFCASSVAGTGHSPLHFGNGTRLTVT.

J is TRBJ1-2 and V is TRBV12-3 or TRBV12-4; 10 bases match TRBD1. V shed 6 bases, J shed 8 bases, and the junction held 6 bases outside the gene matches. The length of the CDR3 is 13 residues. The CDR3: CASSTGTGEGYTF. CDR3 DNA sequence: TGTGCCAGCAGCACTGGGACAGGGGAAGGCTACACCTTC.

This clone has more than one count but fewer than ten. CDR3 in DNA: TGTGCCACTACTCGGGGAGCGGAACAGCCCCAGCATTTT. It translates to CATTRGAEQPQHF. The rearrangement uses TRBV19 and TRBJ1-5; D is unclear. CDR3 length: 13 amino acids. V shed 10 bases and J shed 7 bases, with 17 bases lying between them. CDR1 is LNHDA, CDR2 SQIVND, per germline (reference sequence).

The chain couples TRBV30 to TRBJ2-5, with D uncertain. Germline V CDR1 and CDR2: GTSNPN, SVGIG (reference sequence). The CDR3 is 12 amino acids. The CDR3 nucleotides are TGTGCGCAGAGGCGGAACCAAGAGACCCAGTACTTC. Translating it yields CAQRRNQETQYF. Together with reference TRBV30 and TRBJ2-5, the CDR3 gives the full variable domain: SQTIHQWPATLVQPVGSPLSLECTVEGTSNPNLYWYRQAAGRGLQLLFYSVGIGQISSEVPQNLSASRPQDRQFILSSKKLLLSDSGFYLCAQRRNQETQYFGPGTRLLVL.

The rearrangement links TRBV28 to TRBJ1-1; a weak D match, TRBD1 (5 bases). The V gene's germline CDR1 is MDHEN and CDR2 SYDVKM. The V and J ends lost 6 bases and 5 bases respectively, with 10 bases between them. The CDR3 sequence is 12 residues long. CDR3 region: CASSSGYTEAFF. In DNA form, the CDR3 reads TGTGCCAGCAGCTCAGGGTATACTGAAGCTTTCTTT.

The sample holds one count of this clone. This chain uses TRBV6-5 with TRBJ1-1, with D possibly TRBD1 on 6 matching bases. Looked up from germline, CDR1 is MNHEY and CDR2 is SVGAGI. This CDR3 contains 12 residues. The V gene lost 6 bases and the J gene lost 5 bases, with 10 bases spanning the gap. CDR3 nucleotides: TGTGCCAGCAGAAGTCAGGGGACTGAAGCTTTCTTT. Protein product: CASRSQGTEAFF.

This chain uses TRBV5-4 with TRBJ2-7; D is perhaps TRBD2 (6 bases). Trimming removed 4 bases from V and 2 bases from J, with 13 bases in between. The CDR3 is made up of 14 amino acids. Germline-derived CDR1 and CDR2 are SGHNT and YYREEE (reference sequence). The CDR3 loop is CASSQEGGAYEQYF. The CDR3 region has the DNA TGTGCCAGCAGCCAGGAGGGCGGGGCCTACGAGCAGTACTTC.

The DNA of the CDR3 is TGTGCCAGCAGTTACTCGATCGGGAACTATGGCTACACCTTC. Protein sequence: CASSYSIGNYGYTF. V usage is TRBV6-2 or TRBV6-3 and J usage is TRBJ1-2; D gene unclear. This CDR3 region has 14 residues. Deletions cut 0 bases from V and 2 bases from J, with 7 bases between. From germline, CDR1 is MNHEY and CDR2 SVGEGT.

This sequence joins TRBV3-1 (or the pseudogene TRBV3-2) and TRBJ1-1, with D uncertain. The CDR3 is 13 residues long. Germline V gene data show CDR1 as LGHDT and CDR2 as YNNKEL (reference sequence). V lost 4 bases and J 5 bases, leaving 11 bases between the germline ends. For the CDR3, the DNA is TGTGCCAGCAGCCCGGGCGGGAGGACTGAAGCTTTCTTT. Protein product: CASSPGGRTEAFF.

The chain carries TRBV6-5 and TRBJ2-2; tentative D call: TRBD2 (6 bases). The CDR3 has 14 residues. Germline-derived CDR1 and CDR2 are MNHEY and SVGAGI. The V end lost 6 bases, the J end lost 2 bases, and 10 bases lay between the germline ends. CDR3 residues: CASRGGINTGELFF. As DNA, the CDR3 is TGTGCCAGCAGGGGGGGAATTAACACCGGGGAGCTGTTTTTT.

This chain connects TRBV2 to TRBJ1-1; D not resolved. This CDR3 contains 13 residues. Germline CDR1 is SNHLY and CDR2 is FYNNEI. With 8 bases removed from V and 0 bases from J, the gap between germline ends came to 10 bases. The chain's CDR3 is CASSLSLNTEAFF. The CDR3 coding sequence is TGTGCCAGCTCTTTGTCCCTGAACACTGAAGCTTTCTTT.

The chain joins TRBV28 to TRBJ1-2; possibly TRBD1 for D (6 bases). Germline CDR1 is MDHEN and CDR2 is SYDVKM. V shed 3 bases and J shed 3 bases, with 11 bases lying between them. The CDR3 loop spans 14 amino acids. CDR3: CASSLGGADYGYTF. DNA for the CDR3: TGTGCCAGCAGTTTGGGGGGGGCGGACTATGGCTACACCTTC.

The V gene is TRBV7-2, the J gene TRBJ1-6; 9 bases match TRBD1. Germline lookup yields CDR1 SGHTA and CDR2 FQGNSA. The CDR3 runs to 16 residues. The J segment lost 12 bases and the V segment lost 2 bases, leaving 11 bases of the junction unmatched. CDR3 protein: CASSLNPGQGFKPLHF. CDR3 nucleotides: TGTGCCAGCAGCTTAAACCCGGGACAGGGCTTTAAACCCCTCCACTTT. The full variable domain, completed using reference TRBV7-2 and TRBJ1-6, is GAGVSQSPSNKVTEKGKDVELRCDPISGHTALYWYRQSLGQGLEFLIYFQGNSAPDKSGLPSDRFSAERTGGSVSTLTIQRTQQEDSAVYLCASSLNPGQGFKPLHFGNGTRLTVT.